Shown below are 9 T cell receptor beta chains from a single sample sequenced in a study of blood T cell repertoires in COVID-19. Repertoires were generated with immunoSEQ multiplex PCR, while TCRdb's copy carries only in-frame clones and drops some. The table lists approximately 200,000 clones, approximately 84% of them singletons. Material: PBMCs or T cells enriched from blood (not recorded which). The receptors derive from a woman aged 30 to 39 who had recovered from COVID-19.

This rearrangement joins TRBV29-1 to TRBJ1-1; tentative D call: TRBD1 (6 bases). Trimming shortened V by 8 bases and J by 1 base, and 17 bases separated the two germline ends. Germline V lookup: CDR1 SQVTM, CDR2 ANQGSEA. The CDR3 runs to 14 residues. As DNA, the CDR3 is TGCAGCTTACCGAGGGGGTTTCCGAACACTGAAGCTTTCTTT. It specifies CSLPRGFPNTEAFF.

Note on this clone: An end of the junction does not agree with germline; a read error may underlie this. The chain links TRBV7-3 to TRBJ2-3, with 8 bases aligning to TRBD1. CDR1 is SGHTA, CDR2 FQGTGA, per germline. The CDR3 sequence is 12 residues long. CDR3: CASSKTGDPELF. DNA for the CDR3: TGTGCCAGCAGCAAGACAGGGGACCCTGAACTTTTC.

The chain is built from TRBV6-5 and TRBJ2-3; 9 bases align to TRBD1. The CDR3 has 15 residues. Germline V gene data show CDR1 as MNHEY and CDR2 as SVGAGI. With 5 bases clipped from V and 4 bases from J, the junction kept 7 bases outside the gene matches. The CDR3 region has the DNA TGTGCCAGCAGTAACAGGGGGCAGGCGGCAGATACGCAGTATTTT. This codes for CASSNRGQAADTQYF.

The rearrangement joins TRBV9 to TRBJ1-2; 7 bases align to TRBD1. Germline V gene sequence: CDR1 SGDLS, CDR2 YYNGEE. V was clipped by 1 base and J by 4 bases; unmatched bases: 7. The CDR3 runs to 15 residues. CDR3 nucleotides: TGTGCCAGCAGCGTAAGAGGGGGCAGTTCCTATGGCTACACCTTC. Its translation is CASSVRGGSSYGYTF.

In its sample, this clone was seen a few times. This chain connects TRBV11-2 to TRBJ1-5, with 9 bases aligning to TRBD1. Germline V CDR1 and CDR2: SGHAT, FQNNGV. CDR3 length: 16 amino acids. J gave up 4 bases and V 3 bases, and 7 bases lay outside the gene matches. CDR3 residues: CASSLWGQGENQPQHF. Written as DNA, the CDR3 is TGTGCCAGCAGCTTGTGGGGACAGGGTGAAAATCAGCCCCAGCATTTT.

In this sample, this clone turned up a few times. The chain couples TRBV5-1 to TRBJ1-1; TRBD1 might be the D (6 bases). The length of the CDR3 is 14 residues. V was clipped by 0 bases and J by 3 bases, with 9 bases between them. CDR1 is SGHRS and CDR2 is YFSETQ in the germline V gene. The CDR3 is CASSLAQGYTEAFF. The CDR3 DNA reads TGCGCCAGCAGCTTGGCCCAGGGGTACACTGAAGCTTTCTTT.

This chain links TRBV7-2 with TRBJ1-5; 9 nucleotides match TRBD1. The CDR3 runs to 14 residues. Trimming took 5 bases from V and 5 from J; bases not matched to a gene: 4. CDR1 and CDR2 (germline): SGHTA, FQGNSA. For the CDR3, the DNA is TGTGCCAGCAGCCCACAGGGGGCCGATCAGCCCCAGCATTTT. Amino acids: CASSPQGADQPQHF.

This clone was recorded once. The rearrangement joins TRBV28 to TRBJ1-6, with 7 positions matching TRBD1. The CDR3 is 14 residues long. Germline assignment: CDR1 MDHEN and CDR2 SYDVKM. V shed 6 bases and J 5 bases; nucleotides not matched to a gene: 4. The CDR3 here is CASRRGPDNSPLHF. The CDR3 DNA reads TGTGCCAGCAGGAGGGGGCCAGATAATTCACCCCTCCACTTT. Full variable domain (remainder filled in from reference TRBV28 and TRBJ1-6): DVKVTQSSRYLVKRTGEKVFLECVQDMDHENMFWYRQDPGLGLRLIYFSYDVKMKEKGDIPEGYSVSREKKERFSLILESASTNQTSMYLCASRRGPDNSPLHFGNGTRLTVT.

The chain recombines TRBV28 with TRBJ1-2; no definite D call. Germline V lookup: CDR1 MDHEN, CDR2 SYDVKM. There are 13 residues in the CDR3. V was cut by 4 bases and J by 5 bases, with 11 bases left in between. CDR3 nucleotides: TGTGCCAGCAGTTCGGGAGGAGGGTATGGCTACACCTTC. Translation: CASSSGGGYGYTF.